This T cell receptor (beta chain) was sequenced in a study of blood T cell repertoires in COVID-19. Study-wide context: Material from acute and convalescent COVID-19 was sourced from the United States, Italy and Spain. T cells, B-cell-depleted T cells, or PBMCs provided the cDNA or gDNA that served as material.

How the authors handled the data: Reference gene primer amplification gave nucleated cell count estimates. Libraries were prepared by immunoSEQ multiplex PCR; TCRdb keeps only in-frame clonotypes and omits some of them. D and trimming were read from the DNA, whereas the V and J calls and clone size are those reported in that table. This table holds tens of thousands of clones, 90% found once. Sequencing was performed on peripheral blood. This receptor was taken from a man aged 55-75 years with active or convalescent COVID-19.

Here the CDR3 DNA reads TGTGCCAGCGGACAACAGGGACCTAACTATGGCTACACCTTC. Translating it yields CASGQQGPNYGYTF. The chain joins TRBV7-9 to TRBJ1-2; D is possibly TRBD1 (6 bases). The V gene lost 8 bases and the J gene lost 0 bases, with 13 bases spanning the gap. The CDR3 loop spans 14 amino acids. The germline gives CDR1 SEHNR, CDR2 FQNEAQ (reference sequence).